Sequencing of this T cell receptor (beta chain) was carried out in a study of radiotherapy plus CTLA-4 blockade in lung cancer (dated by TCRdb to between 2018 and 2020). Context from the whole study: Among the enrolled patients, under 20% had an objective response, and 25% to 35% reached disease control. Here is what the overall study found, with its caveats: Increased serum interferon-beta after radiation, together with early dynamic changes in blood T cell clones, were reported to be the strongest predictors of response. TCR clones derived from tumors expanded in peripheral blood after treatment with radiotherapy and ipilimumab.

The study tested focal radiation therapy combined with CTLA-4 blockade (ipilimumab) in patients with chemo-refractory metastatic non-small-cell lung cancer. This clone was counted a few times. It has no known antigen specificity. At one of its ends the junction is not consistent with the germline gene, which may arise from a read error. The library was produced with the immunoSEQ multiplex PCR assay. This immuneACCESS table, as held by TCRdb, lists in-frame sequences with V and J called but not all clones. Of the missing ones, under half trace to an unresolved V gene in checked studies; the others have no known cause. The sample table lists around 72,000 clones, over 65% of them with a count of one. Clones ranked in the top ten supply around 7% of the sample. CDR1 and CDR2 (LNHDA, SQIVND) derive from the germline V gene (reference sequence). From the cysteine up to the phenylalanine, the CDR3 has a length of 14 residues. Only the CDR3 part of the read is kept: 42 bases, read in frame from the first base.

The source is a human donor with non-small cell lung cancer who had a complete response to radiotherapy plus ipilimumab. The rearrangement combines TRBV19 with TRBJ2-5; the D gene remains uncertain. Sample: peripheral blood, taken from a patient treated with radiotherapy plus ipilimumab. For the CDR3, the sequence is CASSPGSYQETQYF. Here is the DNA: TGTGCCAGTAGTCCAGGATCGTACCAGGAGACCCAGTACTTC. Here the CDR3 is joined to the reference TRBV19 and TRBJ2-5 genes, and the full variable domain is: DGGITQSPKYLFRKEGQNVTLSCEQNLNHDAMYWYRQDPGQGLRLIYYSQIVNDFQKGDIAEGYSVSREKKESFPLTVTSAQKNPTAFYLCASSPGSYQETQYFGPGTRLLVL.